Below, 16 T cell receptor beta chains from the same sample are listed, as sequenced in a study of shared clonotypes between healthy human individuals. The data were produced by immunoSEQ multiplex PCR, yet TCRdb's version contains in-frame clones alone and is incomplete. The sample holds approximately 2,000,000 clones; around 92% are singletons and the top ten take roughly 0.34%. The sample was naive CD4+ T cells from PBMCs. As to subset: CD45RA+ positively selected. All receptors come from a man younger than 30 in good health. Some clones in this sample may be carry-over from other donors' samples.

The chain recombines TRBV5-4 with TRBJ2-7, with D possibly being TRBD1 or TRBD2 (5 bases each). V lost 4 bases to trimming and J lost 2 bases, with 13 bases between them. In germline, CDR1 is SGHNT, CDR2 YYREEE (reference sequence). The CDR3 covers 14 residues. The CDR3 nucleotides are TGTGCCAGCAGCACTGGGACGGGGACCTACGAGCAGTACTTC. Translated: CASSTGTGTYEQYF.

This chain uses TRBV5-1 with TRBJ2-7; D perhaps matches TRBD1 (6 bases). V was trimmed by 1 base and J by 3 bases, leaving 14 bases between them. CDR1 SGHRS and CDR2 YFSETQ come from the germline V gene. This CDR3 contains 15 residues. CDR3 sequence (DNA): TGCGCCAGCAGCTTGAATTACAGGGACCACTACGAGCAGTACTTC. It translates to CASSLNYRDHYEQYF. Supplemented by reference TRBV5-1 and TRBJ2-7, the full variable domain reads KAGVTQTPRYLIKTRGQQVTLSCSPISGHRSVSWYQQTPGQGLQFLFEYFSETQRNKGNFPGRFSGRQFSNSRSEMNVSTLELGDSALYLCASSLNYRDHYEQYFGPGTRLTVT.

The chain uses TRBV6-6 and TRBJ2-1; TRBD2 matches at 7 bases. The V segment lost 6 bases and the J segment 5 bases; nucleotides outside the gene matches: 10. Germline V CDR1 and CDR2: MNHNY, SVGAGI (reference sequence). CDR3 length: 15 amino acids. CDR3 nucleotides: TGTGCCAGCAGCCGCGGGCCTAGCGGCCACAATGAGCAGTTCTTC. Its protein is CASSRGPSGHNEQFF.

The genes are TRBV29-1 and TRBJ1-2; the D is unclear. This CDR3 is built from 14 residues. Germline V gene data show CDR1 as SQVTM and CDR2 as ANQGSEA. Trimming stripped 6 bases from V and 0 bases from J, with 14 bases between. As DNA, the CDR3 is TGCAGCGTCGACCACCTTGGGGCTAACTATGGCTACACCTTC. Translation: CSVDHLGANYGYTF.

This chain uses TRBV9 with TRBJ2-3; D call uncertain. The CDR3 loop spans 15 amino acids. Deletions cut 0 bases from V and 7 bases from J, with 15 bases between. The germline gives CDR1 SGDLS, CDR2 YYNGEE. Written as DNA, the CDR3 is TGTGCCAGCAGCGTAGTTCTAGGGCCTACGAATACGCAGTATTTT. Translating gives CASSVVLGPTNTQYF.

This clone was found once. Other DNA sequences of this sample code for an identical CDR3. This chain joins TRBV19 and TRBJ2-7, with D tentatively TRBD2 (5 bases). The germline V gene has CDR1 LNHDA and CDR2 SQIVND (reference sequence). V was trimmed by 5 bases and J by 5 bases, leaving 13 bases between them. The length of the CDR3 is 13 residues. The CDR3 sequence: CASSLRTGDEQYF. CDR3 coding DNA: TGTGCCAGTAGTCTAAGGACTGGGGACGAGCAGTACTTC.

CDR3 amino acids: CASSEPLYDKSLHYEQYF. The CDR3 DNA reads TGTGCCAGCAGTGAGCCCCTTTACGACAAATCCCTACACTACGAGCAGTACTTC. The chain carries TRBV6-1 and TRBJ2-7; no reliable D call. The germline V gene has CDR1 MNHNS and CDR2 SASEGT. Between the trimmed V and J ends, which lost 3 bases and 3 bases, there was a span of 24 bases. This CDR3 is 18 amino acids long.

The chain links TRBV10-2 to TRBJ2-5, with 7 bases that match TRBD1. Trimming removed 7 bases from V and 0 bases from J; junction bases left unmatched: 8. The V gene's germline CDR1 is WSHSY and CDR2 SAAADI. The CDR3 runs to 15 residues. CDR3 loop: CASKTGQIDQETQYF. CDR3 nucleotide sequence: TGCGCCAGCAAGACGGGACAGATCGACCAAGAGACCCAGTACTTC.

This clone was seen a few times. Distinct nucleotide sequences in the sample also encode this CDR3. V is TRBV6-5 and J is TRBJ2-7, with 7 nucleotides matching TRBD1. V shed 2 bases and J 3 bases; nucleotides not matched to a gene: 1. From germline, CDR1 is MNHEY and CDR2 SVGAGI. The CDR3 runs 13 residues. CDR3 sequence: CASSYNRGYEQYF. The CDR3 nucleotides are TGTGCCAGCAGTTACAACAGGGGCTACGAGCAGTACTTC.

Regarding this clone: Other DNA sequences in this specimen translate into the identical CDR3. The chain employs TRBV28 and TRBJ2-7; D is possibly TRBD1 (6 bases). The V gene's germline CDR1 is MDHEN and CDR2 SYDVKM. Trimming took off 2 bases at V and 4 bases at J, with 12 bases between the two ends. The CDR3 consists of 14 residues. The CDR3 nucleotides are TGTGCCAGCAGTTTAGTTACAGGGCTATACGAGCAGTACTTC. Protein product: CASSLVTGLYEQYF.

The chain employs TRBV6-6 and TRBJ2-1; D is unresolved. The CDR3 extends over 15 amino acids. The V end was cut by 6 bases, the J end by 3 bases, with 15 bases between. Per germline, CDR1 MNHNY and CDR2 SVGAGI (reference sequence). CDR3 nucleotides: TGTGCCAGCAGCCTCGAGATTCCTGACTACAATGAGCAGTTCTTC. This gives the protein CASSLEIPDYNEQFF.

This chain links TRBV27 with TRBJ1-5; 7 nucleotides agree with TRBD1. After removal of 5 bases from V and 6 bases from J, the junction contained 7 bases not matched to a gene. CDR1 and CDR2 (germline): MNHEY, SMNVEV (reference sequence). The CDR3 is 14 residues long. DNA for the CDR3: TGTGCCAGCAGTGCTACAGGGGAAGGTCAGCCCCAGCATTTT. Its protein is CASSATGEGQPQHF.

In the case of this clone: Other DNA sequences from this sample encode an identical CDR3 as well. This chain connects TRBV9 to TRBJ2-1, with a weak D call TRBD2 (6 bases). Germline V gene sequence: CDR1 SGDLS, CDR2 YYNGEE. The CDR3 contains 15 residues. The V gene lost 0 bases and the J gene lost 1 base, with 8 bases spanning the gap. CDR3: CASSVGAGSYNEQFF. DNA of the CDR3: TGTGCCAGCAGCGTAGGGGCGGGATCCTACAATGAGCAGTTCTTC.

DNA of the CDR3: TGTGCCAGCAGCCCCACCGGCAGGACTAGCGGGAGTGCAGATACGCAGTATTTT. This encodes CASSPTGRTSGSADTQYF. This rearrangement joins TRBV13 to TRBJ2-3; 13 nucleotides align to TRBD2. The ends lost 5 bases at V and 4 bases at J; junction bases unmatched: 12. The CDR3 is made up of 18 amino acids. Per the germline V gene, CDR1 is PRHDT and CDR2 is FYEKMQ (reference sequence).

The rearrangement uses TRBV9 and TRBJ1-5, with unresolved D. Germline CDR1 and CDR2: SGDLS and YYNGEE. V gave up 0 bases and J gave up 3 bases, with 4 bases separating them. CDR3 length: 13 amino acids. CDR3 nucleotide sequence: TGTGCCAGCAGCGTAGGAAACAATCAGCCCCAGCATTTT. It yields the protein CASSVGNNQPQHF.

A remark on this clone: The sample contains more than one DNA sequence encoding this CDR3. This chain connects TRBV11-2 to TRBJ2-3, with D perhaps TRBD2 (5 bases). Trimming removed 5 bases from V and 0 bases from J, with 12 bases in between. The CDR3 covers 15 residues. Germline V gene lookup returns CDR1 SGHAT and CDR2 FQNNGV. CDR3 bases: TGTGCCAGCAGCCGACGGGGTCTCAGCACAGATACGCAGTATTTT. Its protein is CASSRRGLSTDTQYF. Full variable domain (missing parts from reference TRBV11-2 and TRBJ2-3): EAGVAQSPRYKIIEKRQSVAFWCNPISGHATLYWYQQILGQGPKLLIQFQNNGVVDDSQLPKDRFSAERLKGVDSTLKIQPAKLEDSAVYLCASSRRGLSTDTQYFGPGTRLTVL.